This T cell receptor beta chain was profiled in a study of blood T cell repertoires in COVID-19. In the study overall: From the United States, Italy and Spain came samples of acute and convalescent COVID-19. From T cells, B-cell-depleted T cells, or PBMCs came the material, which was cDNA or gDNA.

The CDR3 runs to 15 residues. Germline CDR1 reads LNHDA; CDR2 reads SQIVND (reference sequence). The trim removed 2 bases at V and 4 bases at J, leaving 4 bases unmatched. Repertoires were generated with immunoSEQ multiplex PCR, while TCRdb's copy carries only in-frame clones and drops some. Altogether 15,000 to 20,000 clones are present, 70% to 90% being singletons, with the ten largest covering more than 10%. This sequence originates from a human donor in a cohort sampled during active COVID-19. The J gene is TRBJ1-3, the V gene TRBV19; 8 bases line up with TRBD1. The sequencing sample was made of peripheral blood. DNA for the CDR3: TGTGCCAGTAGTATAATGCAGGGGGCAGGAAACACCATATATTTT. It yields the protein CASSIMQGAGNTIYF.